Here is one TCR beta chain with its context. Trimming cost V 1 base and J 3 bases; bases outside gene matches: 15. Germline V gene sequence: CDR1 ENHRY, CDR2 SYGVKD. The length of the CDR3 is 19 residues. The method was immunoSEQ multiplex PCR; TCRdb's version includes in-frame clones alone and lacks a portion of them. The table shows 250,000 to 350,000 clones, with around 90% occurring only once. This sample was included in a study of blood T cell repertoires in COVID-19. The clonotype was recovered from a woman between 50 and 59 years old who had recovered from COVID-19. The rearrangement joins TRBV10-3 to TRBJ2-3; 8 bases are a match to TRBD1. The sequenced sample consisted of peripheral blood. CDR3 nucleotide sequence: TGTGCCATCAGTGAGTTCACGGGGACAGGTTTGCTAACTACAGATACGCAGTATTTT. Protein product: CAISEFTGTGLLTTDTQYF.